This T cell receptor (beta chain) is from a study of CD8 T cells in ankylosing spondylitis. This clonotype has at least ten counts. Its antigen is still unknown. One entry per CDR3 protein results from TCRdb running MiXCR on the 5' RACE reads. Among more than 200,000 distinct CDR3 sequences listed, roughly a quarter were seen once. Study-wide findings and caveats: Typical of ankylosing spondylitis blood, it appeared, was a TCR beta motif of 7 or 8 highly homologous variants.

The germline CDR1 and CDR2 sequences are DFQATT and SNEGSKA (reference sequence). CDR3 size: 16 residues. The junction had 11 bases not matched to a gene; V was cut back by 5 bases and J by 5 bases. Sequenced sample: blood, either unsorted or a sorted T cell fraction (not recorded which). The gene calls are TRBV20-1 and TRBJ2-1, with 11 bases that match TRBD2. The TCR sequence derives from a male donor with ankylosing spondylitis or in good health (not recorded which). The CDR3 region has the DNA TGCAGTGCTCGGCCCGAGGCTAGCGGGGGGCACAATGAGCAGTTCTTC. Translated: CSARPEASGGHNEQFF.